This TCR beta chain stems from a study of Graves' ophthalmopathy and Graves' hyperthyroidism. The study's findings and limits: Ophthalmopathy could be told apart from stable hyperthyroidism by a 13-signature model (around 88% sensitivity, about 80% specificity). The model predicted ophthalmopathy progression with around 69% sensitivity and less than 80% specificity. Blood shared most expanded thyroid clonotypes above 0.001 frequency.

The junction had 6 bases not matched to a gene; V was cut back by 4 bases and J by 2 bases. From germline, CDR1 is SGHRS and CDR2 YFSETQ. This CDR3 is built from 14 residues. Certain patients, namely those with other autoimmune diseases, uncontrolled infections, pregnancy or lactation, were excluded. Amplification of TCR beta CDR3 regions used RNA transcripts. An initial RT-PCR round employing HTBI primers preceded a second-round multiplex PCR. TCRdb reprocessed the multiplex PCR reads with MiXCR, giving one entry per CDR3 protein. The sample carries over a million distinct CDR3 sequences, about 38% recorded once. This clonotype was seen repeatedly, ten times or more. Its specificity is unknown.

This rearrangement joins TRBV5-1 to TRBJ2-7; 7 nucleotides align to TRBD1. Specimen: peripheral blood or thyroid tissue (not recorded which). This receptor was identified in an adult man with Graves' hyperthyroidism. CDR3 protein: CASSHRQGTYEQYF. For the CDR3, the DNA is TGCGCCAGCAGCCACCGACAGGGCACCTACGAGCAGTACTTC.